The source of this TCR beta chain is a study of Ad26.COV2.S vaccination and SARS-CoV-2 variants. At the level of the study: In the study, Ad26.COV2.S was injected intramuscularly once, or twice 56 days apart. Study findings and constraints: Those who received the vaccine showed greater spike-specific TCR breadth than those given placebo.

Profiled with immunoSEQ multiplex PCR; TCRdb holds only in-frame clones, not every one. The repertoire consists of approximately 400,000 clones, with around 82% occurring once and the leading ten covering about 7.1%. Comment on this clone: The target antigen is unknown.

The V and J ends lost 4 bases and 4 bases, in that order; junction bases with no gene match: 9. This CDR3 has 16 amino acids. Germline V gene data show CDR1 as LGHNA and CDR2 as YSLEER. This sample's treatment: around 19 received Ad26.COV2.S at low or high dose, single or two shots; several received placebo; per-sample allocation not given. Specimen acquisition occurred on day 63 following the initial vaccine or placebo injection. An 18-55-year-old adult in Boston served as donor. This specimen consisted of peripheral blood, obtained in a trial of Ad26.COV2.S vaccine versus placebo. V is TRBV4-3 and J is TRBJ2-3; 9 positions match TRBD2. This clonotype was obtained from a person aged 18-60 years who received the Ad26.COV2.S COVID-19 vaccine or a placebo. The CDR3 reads CASSPPVPSGADTQYF. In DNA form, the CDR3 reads TGCGCCAGCAGCCCCCCAGTCCCTAGCGGGGCAGATACGCAGTATTTT.